This T cell receptor beta chain was identified in a study of CD8+CD57+ T cells in acquired aplastic anemia (dated by TCRdb to 2017 to 2018). In terms of the full investigation: Extracted DNA from sorted CD4+ and CD8+ cells averaged around 2.9 ug, ranging from roughly 0.17 to 27.4 ug. A CD8+CD57+ expansion meant a frequency higher than the mean frequency seen in healthy subjects.

Genomic DNA served as template for TCR beta VDJ combination and CDR3 sequence profiling. An Illumina HiSeq 2000 was the platform used for TCR repertoire sequencing. In the paper's pipeline: Repertoires were assessed using TRBV/TRBJ rearrangement plots, CDR3 size and DJ length profiles, and Simpson's diversity index. The most abundant DNA sequence in the deep sequencing data was defined as the immunodominant clone. CDR3 amino acid sequences were checked for sharing between subjects and were compared against published repertoires and the VDJdb database. TCRdb passed the public sequencing reads through fastp at Q25 and MiXCR, retaining productive beta sequences. Here each entry gathers all rows of one CDR3 protein and keeps the most common genes and DNA. TCRdb assigned the V and J calls; the authors' analysis was not used. The sample data list around 200,000 distinct CDR3 sequences, and 48% of these were observed just once. The top ten constitute around a tenth of the sample.

CDR3 length: 14 amino acids, cysteine to phenylalanine. The entry retains the CDR3 DNA only, 42 bases that are in frame from base 1. CDR1 and CDR2 are drawn from the germline V gene: MNHNS, SASEGT. A note on this clonotype: The antigen it recognizes is unknown. A much larger clone differs from this one at a single base, so this may be a read error.

Results and caveats for the whole study, not just this receptor: Roughly 29 CD8+ CDR3 sequences were found in both patients and controls but appeared to be highly expressed in patients and within the immunodominant clones of the patients. Between patients and healthy controls, no significant difference in CD8+ Simpson's diversity was found (P=0.060).

Flow cytometry had shown CD8+CD57+ cell expansion in the patients selected for sequencing. Every patient had severe acquired aplastic anemia, diagnosed using the International Study of Aplastic Anemia and Agranulocytosis and Camitta criteria. Patients had received no therapy at the time of blood sampling. In the study, sorted CD4+ and CD8+ blood T cells from patients with severe aplastic anemia and from healthy subjects underwent deep sequencing of TCR repertoires. In the USA, patient enrollment took place under clinicaltrials.gov protocols 00001620, 01623167, 00001397, 00071045, 00081523 and 00961064. Ficoll-Paque density gradient centrifugation was used to isolate peripheral blood mononuclear cells. Before DNA was extracted, CD4+ and CD8+ T cells were sorted using either FACS or magnetic beads.

The chain uses TRBV6-1 and TRBJ1-3; matching of 6 bases hints at TRBD1 as the D gene. This clonotype was obtained from a human donor with aplastic anemia. The source material was sorted CD4+, CD8+, or CD8+CD57+ T cells (not recorded which) from PBMCs. The DNA reads TGTGCCAGCAGGCCGGACAGCTCTGGAAACGCCATATATTTT. This sequence encodes CASRPDSSGNAIYF.